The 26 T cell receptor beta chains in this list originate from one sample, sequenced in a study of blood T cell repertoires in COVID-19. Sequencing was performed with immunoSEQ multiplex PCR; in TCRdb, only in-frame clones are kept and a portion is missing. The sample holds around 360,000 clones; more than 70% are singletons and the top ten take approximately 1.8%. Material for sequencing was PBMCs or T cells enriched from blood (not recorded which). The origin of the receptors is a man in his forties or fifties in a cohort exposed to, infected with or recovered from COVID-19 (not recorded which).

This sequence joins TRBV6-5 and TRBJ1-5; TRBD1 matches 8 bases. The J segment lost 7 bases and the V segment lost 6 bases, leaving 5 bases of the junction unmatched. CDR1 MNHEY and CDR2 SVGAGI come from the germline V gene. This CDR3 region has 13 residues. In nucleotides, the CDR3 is TGTGCCAGCAGCTCAGGGGGCCGGCAGCCCCAGCATTTT. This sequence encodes CASSSGGRQPQHF.

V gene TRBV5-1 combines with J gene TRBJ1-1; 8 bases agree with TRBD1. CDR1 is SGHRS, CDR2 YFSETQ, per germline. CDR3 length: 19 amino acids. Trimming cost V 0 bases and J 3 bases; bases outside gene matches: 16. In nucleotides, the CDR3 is TGCGCCAGCAGCTTGGCCCTAAGCAGGCAGGGGGCGTGGGACACTGAAGCTTTCTTT. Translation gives CASSLALSRQGAWDTEAFF.

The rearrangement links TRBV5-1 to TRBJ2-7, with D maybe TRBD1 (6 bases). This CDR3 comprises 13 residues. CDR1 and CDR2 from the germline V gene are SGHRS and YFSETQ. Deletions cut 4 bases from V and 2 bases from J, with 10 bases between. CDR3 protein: CASSEGHPYEQYF. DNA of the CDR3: TGCGCCAGCAGCGAGGGACACCCCTACGAGCAGTACTTC. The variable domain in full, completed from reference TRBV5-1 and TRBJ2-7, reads KAGVTQTPRYLIKTRGQQVTLSCSPISGHRSVSWYQQTPGQGLQFLFEYFSETQRNKGNFPGRFSGRQFSNSRSEMNVSTLELGDSALYLCASSEGHPYEQYFGPGTRLTVT.

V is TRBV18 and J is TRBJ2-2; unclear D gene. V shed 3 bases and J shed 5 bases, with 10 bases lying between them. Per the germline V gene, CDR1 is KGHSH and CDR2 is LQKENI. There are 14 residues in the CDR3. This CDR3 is CASSPNSPTGELFF. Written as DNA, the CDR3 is TGTGCCAGCTCACCCAATAGCCCGACCGGGGAGCTGTTTTTT.

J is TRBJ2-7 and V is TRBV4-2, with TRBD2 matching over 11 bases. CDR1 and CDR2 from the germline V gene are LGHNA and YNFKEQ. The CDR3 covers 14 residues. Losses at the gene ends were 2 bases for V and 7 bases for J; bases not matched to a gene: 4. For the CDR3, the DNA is TGTGCCAGCAGCCAACTAGCGGGAGGCTCTGAGCAGTACTTC. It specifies CASSQLAGGSEQYF.

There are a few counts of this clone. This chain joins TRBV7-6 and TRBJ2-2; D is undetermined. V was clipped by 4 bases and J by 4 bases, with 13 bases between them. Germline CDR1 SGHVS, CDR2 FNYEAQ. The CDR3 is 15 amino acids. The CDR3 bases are TGTGCCAGCAGCTCCCCGACACTTCGCACCGGGGAGCTGTTTTTT. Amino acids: CASSSPTLRTGELFF.

The CDR3 DNA follows: TGTGCCAGTAGTCCCTGGGACAGTAGGAGCAATCAGCCCCAGCATTTT. Its translation: CASSPWDSRSNQPQHF. The gene calls are TRBV19 and TRBJ1-5, with 7 bases aligning to TRBD1. The CDR3 spans 16 residues. CDR1 and CDR2 from the germline V gene are LNHDA and SQIVND (reference sequence). V trimming: 5 bases; J trimming: 1 base; junction bases outside the gene matches: 8.

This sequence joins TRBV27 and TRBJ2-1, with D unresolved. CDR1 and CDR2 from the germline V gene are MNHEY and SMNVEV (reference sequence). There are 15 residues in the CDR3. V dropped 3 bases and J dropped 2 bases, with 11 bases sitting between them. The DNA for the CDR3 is TGTGCCAGCAGTTTTATAACTGCGACCTACAATGAGCAGTTCTTC. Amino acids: CASSFITATYNEQFF.

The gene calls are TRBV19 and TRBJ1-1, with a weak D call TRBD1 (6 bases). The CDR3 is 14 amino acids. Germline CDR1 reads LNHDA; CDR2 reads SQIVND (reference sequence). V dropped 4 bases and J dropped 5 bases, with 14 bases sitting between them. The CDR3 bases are TGTGCCAGTAGTACGAACAGGGAAGGGACTGAAGCTTTCTTT. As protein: CASSTNREGTEAFF.

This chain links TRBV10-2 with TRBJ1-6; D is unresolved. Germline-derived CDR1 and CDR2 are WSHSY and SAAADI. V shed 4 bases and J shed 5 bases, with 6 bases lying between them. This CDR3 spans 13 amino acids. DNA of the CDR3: TGCGCCAGCAGTGCACAGAATAATTCACCCCTCCACTTT. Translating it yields CASSAQNNSPLHF.

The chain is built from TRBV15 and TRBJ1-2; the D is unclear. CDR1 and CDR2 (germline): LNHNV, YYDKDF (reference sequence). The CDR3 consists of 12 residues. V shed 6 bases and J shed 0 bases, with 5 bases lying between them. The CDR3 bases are TGTGCCACCAGGGGAGCTAACTATGGCTACACCTTC. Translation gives CATRGANYGYTF.

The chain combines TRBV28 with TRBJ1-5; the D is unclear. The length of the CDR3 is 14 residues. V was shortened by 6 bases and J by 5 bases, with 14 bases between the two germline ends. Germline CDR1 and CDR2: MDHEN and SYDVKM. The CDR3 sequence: CASRTTEFYQPQHF. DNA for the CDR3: TGTGCCAGCAGAACGACGGAGTTTTATCAGCCCCAGCATTTT.

CDR3 DNA: TGTGCCAGCAGCCGGAAACAGGGGAACACTGAAGCTTTCTTT. Translated, it gives CASSRKQGNTEAFF. This sequence joins TRBV3-1 (or the pseudogene TRBV3-2) and TRBJ1-1; maybe TRBD1 (6 bases). The CDR3 totals 14 residues. Trimming cost V 4 bases and J 1 base, with 10 bases left between them. Germline CDR1 LGHDT, CDR2 YNNKEL (reference sequence).

In DNA form, the CDR3 reads TGTGCCAGCAGCGTAAATCGACAGGTAAAGAACACCGGGGAGCTGTTTTTT. Translated, it gives CASSVNRQVKNTGELFF. The chain has TRBV9 and TRBJ2-2; possible D gene TRBD1, 6 bases. Germline assignment: CDR1 SGDLS and CDR2 YYNGEE. The V gene lost 1 base and the J gene lost 1 base, with 14 bases spanning the gap. The CDR3 contains 17 residues.

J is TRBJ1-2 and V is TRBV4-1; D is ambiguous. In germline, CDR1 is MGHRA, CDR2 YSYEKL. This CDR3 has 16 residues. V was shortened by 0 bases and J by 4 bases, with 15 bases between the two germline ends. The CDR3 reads CASSQDWATYAYGYTF. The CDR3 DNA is TGCGCCAGCAGCCAAGATTGGGCAACCTACGCCTATGGCTACACCTTC.

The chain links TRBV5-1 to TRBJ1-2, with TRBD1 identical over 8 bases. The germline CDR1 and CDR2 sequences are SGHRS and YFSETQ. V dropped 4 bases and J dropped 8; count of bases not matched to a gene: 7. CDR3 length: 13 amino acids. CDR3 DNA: TGCGCCAGCAGCCCGACAGGGGTGAAGGGCTACACCTTC. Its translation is CASSPTGVKGYTF.

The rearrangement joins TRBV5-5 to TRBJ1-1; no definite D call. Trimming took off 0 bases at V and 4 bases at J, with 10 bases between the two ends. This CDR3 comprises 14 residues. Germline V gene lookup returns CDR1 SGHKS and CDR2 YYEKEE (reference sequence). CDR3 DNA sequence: TGTGCCAGCAGCTTGGACGGGTGGGTCACTGAAGCTTTCTTT. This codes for CASSLDGWVTEAFF.

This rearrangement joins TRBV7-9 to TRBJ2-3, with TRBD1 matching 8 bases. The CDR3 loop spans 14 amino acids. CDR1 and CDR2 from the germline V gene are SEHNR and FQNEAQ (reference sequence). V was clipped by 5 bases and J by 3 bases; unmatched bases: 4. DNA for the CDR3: TGTGCCAGCAGCCCCCAGGGGGCAACAGATACGCAGTATTTT. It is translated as CASSPQGATDTQYF. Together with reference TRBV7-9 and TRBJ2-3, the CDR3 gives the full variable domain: DTGVSQNPRHKITKRGQNVTFRCDPISEHNRLYWYRQTLGQGPEFLTYFQNEAQLEKSRLLSDRFSAERPKGSFSTLEIQRTEQGDSAMYLCASSPQGATDTQYFGPGTRLTVL.

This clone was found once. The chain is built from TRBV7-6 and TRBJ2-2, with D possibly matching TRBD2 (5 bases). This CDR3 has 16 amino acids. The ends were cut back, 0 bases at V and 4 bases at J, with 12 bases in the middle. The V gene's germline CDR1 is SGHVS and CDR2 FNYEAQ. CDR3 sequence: CASSLASDAGTGELFF. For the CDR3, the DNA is TGTGCCAGCAGCTTAGCGTCGGATGCGGGCACCGGGGAGCTGTTTTTT.

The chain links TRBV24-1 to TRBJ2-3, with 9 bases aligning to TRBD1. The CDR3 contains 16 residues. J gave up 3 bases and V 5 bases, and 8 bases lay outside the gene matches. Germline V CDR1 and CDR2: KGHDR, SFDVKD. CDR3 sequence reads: CATSVPGTGLTDTQYF. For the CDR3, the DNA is TGTGCCACCAGTGTTCCCGGGACAGGGTTAACAGATACGCAGTATTTT.

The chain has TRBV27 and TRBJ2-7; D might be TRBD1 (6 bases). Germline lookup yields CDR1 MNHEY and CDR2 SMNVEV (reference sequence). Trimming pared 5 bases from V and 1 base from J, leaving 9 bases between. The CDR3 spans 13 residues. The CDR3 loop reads CASSQGNSYEQYF. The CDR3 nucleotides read TGTGCCAGCAGTCAGGGGAATTCCTACGAGCAGTACTTC.

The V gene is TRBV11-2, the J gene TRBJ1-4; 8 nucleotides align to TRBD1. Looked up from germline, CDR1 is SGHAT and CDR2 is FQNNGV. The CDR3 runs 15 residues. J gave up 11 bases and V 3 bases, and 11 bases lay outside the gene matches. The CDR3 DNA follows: TGTGCCAGCAGCTTGACCAGGGGGCGTTCGAGGAAACTGTTTTTT. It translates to CASSLTRGRSRKLFF.

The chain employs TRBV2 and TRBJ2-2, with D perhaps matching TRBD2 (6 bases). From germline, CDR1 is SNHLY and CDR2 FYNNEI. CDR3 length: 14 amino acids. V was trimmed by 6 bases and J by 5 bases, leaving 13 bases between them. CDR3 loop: CASRGGSGTGELFF. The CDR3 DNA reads TGTGCCAGCAGGGGCGGAAGCGGGACCGGGGAGCTGTTTTTT.

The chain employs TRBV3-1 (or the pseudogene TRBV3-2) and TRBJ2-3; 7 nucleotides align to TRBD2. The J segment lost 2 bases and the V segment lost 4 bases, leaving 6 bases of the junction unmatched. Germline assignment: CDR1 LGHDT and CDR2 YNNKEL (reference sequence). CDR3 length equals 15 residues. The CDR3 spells CASSPRDYHTDTQYF. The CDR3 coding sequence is TGTGCCAGCAGCCCCCGGGACTACCACACAGATACGCAGTATTTT.

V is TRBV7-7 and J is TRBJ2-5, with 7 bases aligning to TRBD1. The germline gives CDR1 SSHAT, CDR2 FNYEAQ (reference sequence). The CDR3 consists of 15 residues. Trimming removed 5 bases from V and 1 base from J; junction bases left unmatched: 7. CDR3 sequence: CASSPTGTLQETQYF. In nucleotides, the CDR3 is TGTGCCAGCAGCCCGACAGGGACCCTCCAAGAGACCCAGTACTTC. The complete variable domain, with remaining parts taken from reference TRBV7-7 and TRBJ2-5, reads GAGVSQSPRYKVTKRGQDVTLRCDPISSHATLYWYQQALGQGPEFLTYFNYEAQPDKSGLPSDRFSAERPEGSISTLTIQRTEQRDSAMYRCASSPTGTLQETQYFGPGTRLLVL.

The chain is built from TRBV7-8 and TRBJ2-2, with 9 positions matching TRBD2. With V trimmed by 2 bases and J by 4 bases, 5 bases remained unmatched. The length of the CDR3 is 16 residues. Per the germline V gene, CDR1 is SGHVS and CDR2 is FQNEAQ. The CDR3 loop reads CASSLSSGIGTGELFF. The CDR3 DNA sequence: TGTGCCAGCAGCTTATCTAGCGGGATAGGCACCGGGGAGCTGTTTTTT. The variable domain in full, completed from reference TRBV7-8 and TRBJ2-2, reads GAGVSQSPRYKVAKRGQDVALRCDPISGHVSLFWYQQALGQGPEFLTYFQNEAQLDKSGLPSDRFFAERPEGSVSTLKIQRTQQEDSAVYLCASSLSSGIGTGELFFGEGSRLTVL.